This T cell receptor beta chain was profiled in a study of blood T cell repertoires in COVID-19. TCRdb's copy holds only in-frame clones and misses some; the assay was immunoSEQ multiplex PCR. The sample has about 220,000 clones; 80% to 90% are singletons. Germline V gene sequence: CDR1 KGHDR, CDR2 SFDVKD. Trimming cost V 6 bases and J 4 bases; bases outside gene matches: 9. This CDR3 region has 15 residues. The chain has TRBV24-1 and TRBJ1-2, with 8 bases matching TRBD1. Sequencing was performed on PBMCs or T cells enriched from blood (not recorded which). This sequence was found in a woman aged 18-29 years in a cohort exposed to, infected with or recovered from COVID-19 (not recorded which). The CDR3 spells CATSSTGQESYGYTF. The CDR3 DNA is TGTGCCACCAGTTCGACGGGACAGGAGAGCTATGGCTACACCTTC.